This T cell receptor beta chain was retrieved from a study of identical twins. The CDR3 has 14 residues. J lost 6 bases, V lost 8 bases, and 9 bases had no gene match. The germline CDR1 and CDR2 sequences are SGHTA and FQGNSA. TCRdb processed the 5' RACE reads anew with MiXCR; each CDR3 protein has one entry. The table lists 700,000 or so distinct CDR3 sequences, 8.5% to 9% of them singletons. The sample also formed part of further work on yellow fever vaccine responses in identical twins.

The rearrangement links TRBV7-2 to TRBJ2-7, with 11 bases lining up with TRBD2. The receptor's source is a woman aged 18-29 years in good health. Sample: PBMCs. DNA of the CDR3: TGTGCCAGCGGAGAGACTAGCGGGACCGTCGAGCAGTACTTC. This sequence encodes CASGETSGTVEQYF.